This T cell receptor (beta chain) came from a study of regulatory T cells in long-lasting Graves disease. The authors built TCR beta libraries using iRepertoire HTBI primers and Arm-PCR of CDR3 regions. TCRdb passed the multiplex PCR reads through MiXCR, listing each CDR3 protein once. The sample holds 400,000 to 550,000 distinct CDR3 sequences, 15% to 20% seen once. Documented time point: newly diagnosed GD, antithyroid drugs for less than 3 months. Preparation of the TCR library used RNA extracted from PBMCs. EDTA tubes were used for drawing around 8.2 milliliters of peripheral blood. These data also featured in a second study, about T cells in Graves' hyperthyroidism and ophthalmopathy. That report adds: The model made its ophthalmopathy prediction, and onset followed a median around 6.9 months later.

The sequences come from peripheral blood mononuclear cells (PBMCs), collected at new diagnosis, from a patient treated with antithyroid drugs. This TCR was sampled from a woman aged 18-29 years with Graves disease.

This chain's CDR3 is CATSEPPNSGRAYNEQFF. Written as DNA, the CDR3 is TGTGCCACCAGTGAACCGCCTAATAGCGGGAGAGCGTACAATGAGCAGTTCTTC. This chain uses TRBV24-1 with TRBJ2-1; 9 bases align to TRBD2. This CDR3 is 18 amino acids long. The V segment lost 4 bases and the J segment 4 bases; nucleotides outside the gene matches: 13. CDR1 and CDR2 (germline): KGHDR, SFDVKD.